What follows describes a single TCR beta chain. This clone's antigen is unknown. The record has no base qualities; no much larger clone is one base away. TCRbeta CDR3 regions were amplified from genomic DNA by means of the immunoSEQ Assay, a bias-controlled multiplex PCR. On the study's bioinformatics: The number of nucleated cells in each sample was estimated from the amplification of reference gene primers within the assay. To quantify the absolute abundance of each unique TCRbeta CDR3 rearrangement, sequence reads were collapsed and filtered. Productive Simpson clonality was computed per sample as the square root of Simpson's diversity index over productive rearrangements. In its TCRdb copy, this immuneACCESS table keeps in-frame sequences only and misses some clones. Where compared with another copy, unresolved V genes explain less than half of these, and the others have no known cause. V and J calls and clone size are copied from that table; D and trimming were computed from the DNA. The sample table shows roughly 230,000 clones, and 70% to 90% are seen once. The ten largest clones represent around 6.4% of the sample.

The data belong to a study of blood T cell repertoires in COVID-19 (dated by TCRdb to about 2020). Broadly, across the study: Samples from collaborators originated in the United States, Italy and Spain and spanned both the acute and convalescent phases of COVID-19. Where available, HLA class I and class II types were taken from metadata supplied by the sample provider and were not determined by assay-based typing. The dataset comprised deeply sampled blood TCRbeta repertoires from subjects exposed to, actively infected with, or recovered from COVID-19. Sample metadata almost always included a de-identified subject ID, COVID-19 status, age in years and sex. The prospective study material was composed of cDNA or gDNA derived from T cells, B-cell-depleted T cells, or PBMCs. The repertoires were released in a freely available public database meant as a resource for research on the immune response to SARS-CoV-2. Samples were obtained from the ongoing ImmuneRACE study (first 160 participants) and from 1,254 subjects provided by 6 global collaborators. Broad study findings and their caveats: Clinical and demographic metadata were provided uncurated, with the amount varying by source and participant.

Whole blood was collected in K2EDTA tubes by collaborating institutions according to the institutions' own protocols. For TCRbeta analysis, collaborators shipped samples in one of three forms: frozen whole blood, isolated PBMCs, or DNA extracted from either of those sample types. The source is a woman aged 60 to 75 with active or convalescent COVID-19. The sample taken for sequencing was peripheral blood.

At the DNA level, the sequence is TGTGCCAGCAGTTATATCGGGGATACGCAGTATTTT. Its protein reads: CASSYIGDTQYF. The chain links TRBV28 with TRBJ2-3; the D gene identity is not certain. The germline V gene gives CDR1 as MDHEN and CDR2 as SYDVKM. The CDR3 runs 12 residues from the cysteine to the phenylalanine. Just CDR3 DNA is preserved here, 36 bases in frame from base 1. V drops 4 bases and J drops 6 bases, leaving 8 bases in between. Reference TRBV28 and TRBJ2-3 genes cover what lies past the CDR3, so the full variable domain is DVKVTQSSRYLVKRTGEKVFLECVQDMDHENMFWYRQDPGLGLRLIYFSYDVKMKEKGDIPEGYSVSREKKERFSLILESASTNQTSMYLCASSYIGDTQYFGPGTRLTVL.